This TCR beta chain was identified in a study of blood T cell repertoires in COVID-19. Study-wide background: T cells, B-cell-depleted T cells, or PBMCs provided the cDNA or gDNA that served as material.

This clone was recorded once. The germline CDR1 and CDR2 sequences are LGHNA and YSLEER. With V trimmed by 0 bases and J by 6 bases, 3 bases remained unmatched. The CDR3 contains 15 residues. Authors' analysis steps: Using reference gene primer amplification, nucleated cell counts were estimated. Sequencing used immunoSEQ multiplex PCR; TCRdb keeps in-frame clones, though not all of them. The V and J calls and the clone size are those of that table, but D and trimming were determined from the DNA. The sample has 270,000 or so clones; approximately 81% are singletons. The chain is built from TRBV4-3 and TRBJ2-7, with 12 bases fitting TRBD2. The sample consisted of peripheral blood. This receptor was identified in a woman aged 55-70 years with active or convalescent COVID-19. The CDR3 sequence: CASSQDPSGGGEQYF. In nucleotides, the CDR3 is TGCGCCAGCAGCCAAGATCCTAGCGGGGGGGGCGAGCAGTACTTC.